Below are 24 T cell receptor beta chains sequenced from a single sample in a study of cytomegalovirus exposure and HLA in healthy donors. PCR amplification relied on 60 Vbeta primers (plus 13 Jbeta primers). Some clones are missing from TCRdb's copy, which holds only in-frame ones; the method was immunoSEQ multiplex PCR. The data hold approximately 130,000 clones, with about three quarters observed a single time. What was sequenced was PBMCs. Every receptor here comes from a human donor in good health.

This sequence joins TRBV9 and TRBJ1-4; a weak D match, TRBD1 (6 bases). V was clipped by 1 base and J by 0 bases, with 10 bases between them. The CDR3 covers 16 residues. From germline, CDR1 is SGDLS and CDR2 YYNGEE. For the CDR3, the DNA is TGTGCCAGCAGCGTAAACCGGGACACAACTAATGAAAAACTGTTTTTT. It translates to CASSVNRDTTNEKLFF.

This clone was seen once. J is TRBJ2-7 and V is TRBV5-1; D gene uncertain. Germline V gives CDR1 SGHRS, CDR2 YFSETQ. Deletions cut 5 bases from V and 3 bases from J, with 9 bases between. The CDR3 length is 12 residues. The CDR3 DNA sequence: TGCGCCAGCAGGTCTCCCGGCTACGAGCAGTACTTC. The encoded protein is CASRSPGYEQYF.

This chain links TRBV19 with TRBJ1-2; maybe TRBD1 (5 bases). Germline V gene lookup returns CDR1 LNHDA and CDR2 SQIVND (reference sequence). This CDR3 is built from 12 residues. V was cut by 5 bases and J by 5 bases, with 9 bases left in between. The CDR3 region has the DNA TGTGCCAGTAGTCTCGGGACTTATGGCTACACCTTC. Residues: CASSLGTYGYTF.

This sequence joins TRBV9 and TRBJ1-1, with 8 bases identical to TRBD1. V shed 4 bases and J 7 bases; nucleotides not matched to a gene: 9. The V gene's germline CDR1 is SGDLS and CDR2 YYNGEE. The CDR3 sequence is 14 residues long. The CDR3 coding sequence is TGTGCCAGCAGCCCTACAGGGGGTAAGGGTGAAGCTTTCTTT. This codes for CASSPTGGKGEAFF.

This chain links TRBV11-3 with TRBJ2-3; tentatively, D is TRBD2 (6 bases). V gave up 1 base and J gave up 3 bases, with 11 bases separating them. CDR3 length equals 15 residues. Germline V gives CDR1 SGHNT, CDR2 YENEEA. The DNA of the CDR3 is TGTGCCAGCAGCTTAGGTGGCGGGGAGACAGATACGCAGTATTTT. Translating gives CASSLGGGETDTQYF.

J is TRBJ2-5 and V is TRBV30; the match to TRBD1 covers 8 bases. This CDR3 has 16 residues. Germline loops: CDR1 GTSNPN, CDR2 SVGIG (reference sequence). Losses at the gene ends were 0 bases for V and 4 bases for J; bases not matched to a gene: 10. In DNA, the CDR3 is TGTGCCTGGAGTGTTACAGGGGGGCGGGGCCTAGAGACCCAGTACTTC. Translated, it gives CAWSVTGGRGLETQYF.

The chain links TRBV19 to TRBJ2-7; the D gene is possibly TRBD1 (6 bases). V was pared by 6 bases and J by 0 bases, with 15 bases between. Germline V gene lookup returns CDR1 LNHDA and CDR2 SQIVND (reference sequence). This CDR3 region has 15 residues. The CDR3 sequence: CASRNPGQNSYEQYF. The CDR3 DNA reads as TGTGCCAGTAGGAACCCCGGACAGAACTCCTACGAGCAGTACTTC.

CDR3 sequence: CASSLTGTRANSPLHF. In nucleotides, the CDR3 is TGCGCCAGCAGCTTGACAGGGACAAGGGCTAATTCACCCCTCCACTTT. The V gene is TRBV5-1, the J gene TRBJ1-6; TRBD1 is a possible D gene (6 bases). Germline V gene lookup returns CDR1 SGHRS and CDR2 YFSETQ. Trimming took 1 base from V and 6 from J, leaving 14 bases between them. This CDR3 region has 16 residues.

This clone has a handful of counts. The CDR3 sequence: CASSLRDRPYEQYF. Written as DNA, the CDR3 is TGTGCCAGCAGTCTGAGGGACAGGCCCTACGAGCAGTACTTC. V gene TRBV27 combines with J gene TRBJ2-7, with 8 bases lining up with TRBD1. Germline V gives CDR1 MNHEY, CDR2 SMNVEV (reference sequence). The CDR3 loop spans 14 amino acids. V trimming: 5 bases; J trimming: 2 bases; junction bases outside the gene matches: 5.

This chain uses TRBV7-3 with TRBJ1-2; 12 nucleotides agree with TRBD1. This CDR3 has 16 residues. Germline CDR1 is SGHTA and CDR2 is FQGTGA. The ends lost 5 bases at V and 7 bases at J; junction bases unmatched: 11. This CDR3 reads CASSRGQGAPPGGYTF. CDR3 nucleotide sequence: TGTGCCAGCAGCCGGGGACAGGGGGCCCCTCCGGGTGGCTACACCTTC.

The CDR3 DNA reads as TGTGCCAGCAGCTTCCCAAGGCAGGGGGCCTACGAGCAGTACTTC. Its protein product is CASSFPRQGAYEQYF. The genes are TRBV5-8 and TRBJ2-7; 7 positions match TRBD1. The germline gives CDR1 SGHTS, CDR2 YDEGEE. CDR3 length: 15 residues. Unmatched junction bases numbered 7, after V lost 2 bases and J lost 2 bases. The variable domain in full, completed from reference TRBV5-8 and TRBJ2-7, reads EAGVTQSPTHLIKTRGQQATLRCSPISGHTSVYWYQQALGLGLQFLLWYDEGEERNRGNFPPRFSGRQFPNYSSELNVNALELEDSALYLCASSFPRQGAYEQYFGPGTRLTVT.

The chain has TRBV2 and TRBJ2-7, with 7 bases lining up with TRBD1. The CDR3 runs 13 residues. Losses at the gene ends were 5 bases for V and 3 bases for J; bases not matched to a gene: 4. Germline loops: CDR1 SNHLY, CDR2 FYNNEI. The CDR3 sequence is CASSKGQNYEQYF. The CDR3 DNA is TGTGCCAGCAGTAAGGGACAGAACTACGAGCAGTACTTC.

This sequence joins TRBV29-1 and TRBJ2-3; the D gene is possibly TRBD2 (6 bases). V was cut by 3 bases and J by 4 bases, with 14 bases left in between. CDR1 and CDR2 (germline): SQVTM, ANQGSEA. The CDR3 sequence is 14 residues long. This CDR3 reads CSVDGGSGPDTQYF. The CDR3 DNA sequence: TGCAGCGTTGATGGGGGGTCGGGTCCAGATACGCAGTATTTT.

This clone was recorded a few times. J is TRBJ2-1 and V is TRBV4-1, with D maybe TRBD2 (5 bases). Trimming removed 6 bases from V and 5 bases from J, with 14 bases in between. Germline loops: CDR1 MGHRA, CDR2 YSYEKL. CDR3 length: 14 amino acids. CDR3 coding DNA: TGCGCCAGCAGTCCTCAGGACTTAAACAATGAGCAGTTCTTC. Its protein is CASSPQDLNNEQFF.

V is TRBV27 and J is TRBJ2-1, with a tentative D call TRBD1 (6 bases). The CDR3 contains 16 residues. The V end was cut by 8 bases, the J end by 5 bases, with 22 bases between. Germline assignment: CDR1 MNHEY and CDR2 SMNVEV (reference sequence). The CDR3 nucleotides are TGTGCCAGCTATGATTTACGGACAGCTCGAAACAATGAGCAGTTCTTC. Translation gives CASYDLRTARNNEQFF.

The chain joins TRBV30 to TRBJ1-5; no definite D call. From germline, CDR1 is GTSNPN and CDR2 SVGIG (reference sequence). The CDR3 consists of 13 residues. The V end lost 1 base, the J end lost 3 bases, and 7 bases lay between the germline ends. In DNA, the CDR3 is TGTGCCTGGAGTGCGACTTACAATCAGCCCCAGCATTTT. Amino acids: CAWSATYNQPQHF.

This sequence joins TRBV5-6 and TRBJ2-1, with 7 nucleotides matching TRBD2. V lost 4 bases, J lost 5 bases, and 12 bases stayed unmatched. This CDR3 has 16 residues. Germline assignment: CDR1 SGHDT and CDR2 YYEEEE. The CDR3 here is CASSLLVVAGNNEQFF. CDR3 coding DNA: TGTGCCAGCAGCCTACTCGTGGTAGCGGGCAACAATGAGCAGTTCTTC.

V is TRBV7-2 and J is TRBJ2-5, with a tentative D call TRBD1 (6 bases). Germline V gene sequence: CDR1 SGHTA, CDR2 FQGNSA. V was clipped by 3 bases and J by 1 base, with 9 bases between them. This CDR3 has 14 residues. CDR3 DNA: TGTGCCAGCAGCTTTGGGGGCCCCCAAGAGACCCAGTACTTC. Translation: CASSFGGPQETQYF.

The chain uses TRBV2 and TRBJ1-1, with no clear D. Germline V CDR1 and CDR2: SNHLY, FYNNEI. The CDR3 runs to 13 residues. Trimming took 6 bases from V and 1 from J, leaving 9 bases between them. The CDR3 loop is CASSFTENTEAFF. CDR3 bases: TGTGCCAGCAGCTTCACAGAGAACACTGAAGCTTTCTTT. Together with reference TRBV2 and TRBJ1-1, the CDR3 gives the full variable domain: EPEVTQTPSHQVTQMGQEVILRCVPISNHLYFYWYRQILGQKVEFLVSFYNNEISEKSEIFDDQFSVERPDGSNFTLKIRSTKLEDSAMYFCASSFTENTEAFFGQGTRLTVV.

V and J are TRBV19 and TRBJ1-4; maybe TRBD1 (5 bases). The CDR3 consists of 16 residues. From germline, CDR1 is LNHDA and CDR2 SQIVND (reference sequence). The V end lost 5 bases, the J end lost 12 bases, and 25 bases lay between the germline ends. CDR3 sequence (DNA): TGTGCCAGTAGTTCCGGACCCGGTCGGGGGGTGACGGAACTGTTTTTT. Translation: CASSSGPGRGVTELFF. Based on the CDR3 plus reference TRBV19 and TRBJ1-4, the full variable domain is DGGITQSPKYLFRKEGQNVTLSCEQNLNHDAMYWYRQDPGQGLRLIYYSQIVNDFQKGDIAEGYSVSREKKESFPLTVTSAQKNPTAFYLCASSSGPGRGVTELFFGSGTQLSVL.

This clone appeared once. The CDR3 here is CASSLRFRGRADSTEAFF. The CDR3 bases are TGCGCCAGCAGCTTGAGGTTTAGGGGTAGAGCGGACAGCACTGAAGCTTTCTTT. The chain joins TRBV5-1 to TRBJ1-1, with D perhaps matching TRBD1 (6 bases). V lost 1 base, J lost 4 bases, and 23 bases lay in between. The CDR3 is 18 residues long. Looked up from germline, CDR1 is SGHRS and CDR2 is YFSETQ.

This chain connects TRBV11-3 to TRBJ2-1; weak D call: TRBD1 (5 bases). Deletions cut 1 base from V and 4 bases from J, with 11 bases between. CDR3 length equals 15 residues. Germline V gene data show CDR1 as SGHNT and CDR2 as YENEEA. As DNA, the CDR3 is TGTGCCAGCAGCTTAGCAGGTGCAGGGTACAATGAGCAGTTCTTC. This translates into CASSLAGAGYNEQFF.

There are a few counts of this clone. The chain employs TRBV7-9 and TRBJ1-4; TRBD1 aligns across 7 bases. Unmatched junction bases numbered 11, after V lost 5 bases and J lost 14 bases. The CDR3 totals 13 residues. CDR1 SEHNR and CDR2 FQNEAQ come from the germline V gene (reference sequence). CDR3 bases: TGTGCCAGCAGCCAGGGGGAAATAGGTATCCTGTTTTTT. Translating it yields CASSQGEIGILFF.

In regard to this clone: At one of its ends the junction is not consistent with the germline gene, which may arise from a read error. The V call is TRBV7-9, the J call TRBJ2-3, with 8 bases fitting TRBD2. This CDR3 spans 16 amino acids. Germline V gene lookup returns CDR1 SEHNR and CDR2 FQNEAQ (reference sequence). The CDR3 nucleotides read TGTTCCAGCAGCTTAATAATCAGCGGGAGTTCGGATACGCAGTATTTT. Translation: CSSSLIISGSSDTQYF.